The 20 T cell receptor beta chains below come from one sample, sequenced in a study of T-cell memory formation after mild COVID-19. TCRdb re-called the 5' RACE reads through MiXCR, storing one row per CDR3 protein. This table has about 350,000 distinct CDR3 sequences, roughly 13% appearing once. Sequencing was carried out using PBMCs or a T cell subset sorted from them (not recorded which). The origin of the receptors is a man aged 18-30 years who had mild COVID-19 (a few samples of this study predate the infection). Cell type and time point are not known.

This clonotype was detected a few times. The chain couples TRBV2 to TRBJ2-7, with a possible D match to TRBD1 (6 bases). V lost 3 bases, J lost 2 bases, and 11 bases lay in between. Germline assignment: CDR1 SNHLY and CDR2 FYNNEI. CDR3 length: 14 residues. In nucleotides, the CDR3 is TGTGCCAGCAGTGACCCAGACAGGACCTACGAGCAGTACTTC. Translation gives CASSDPDRTYEQYF.

The rearrangement uses TRBV15 and TRBJ1-5; D is possibly TRBD1 (6 bases). Trimming cost V 1 base and J 7 bases, with 17 bases left between them. The germline V gene encodes CDR1 LNHNV and CDR2 YYDKDF (reference sequence). This CDR3 region has 16 residues. CDR3 protein: CATSRVLQGRGQPQHF. Written as DNA, the CDR3 is TGTGCCACCAGCAGAGTTCTACAGGGACGGGGCCAGCCCCAGCATTTT.

The chain recombines TRBV7-2 with TRBJ2-7, with D unresolved. V lost 0 bases, J lost 5 bases, and 11 bases lay in between. The CDR3 extends over 14 amino acids. Germline assignment: CDR1 SGHTA and CDR2 FQGNSA. CDR3: CASSLASTNHEQYF. CDR3 sequence (DNA): TGTGCCAGCAGCTTAGCAAGTACAAATCACGAGCAGTACTTC. The full variable domain, in which reference TRBV7-2 and TRBJ2-7 provide the parts outside the CDR3, is GAGVSQSPSNKVTEKGKDVELRCDPISGHTALYWYRQSLGQGLEFLIYFQGNSAPDKSGLPSDRFSAERTGGSVSTLTIQRTQQEDSAVYLCASSLASTNHEQYFGPGTRLTVT.

This clonotype has just a few counts. The genes are TRBV20-1 and TRBJ2-3; D gene unclear. Germline loops: CDR1 DFQATT, CDR2 SNEGSKA (reference sequence). The CDR3 sequence is 14 residues long. V lost 6 bases and J lost 0, with 13 bases in between. The CDR3 loop reads CSADTEPSTDTQYF. Here the CDR3 DNA reads TGCAGTGCGGATACTGAGCCTAGCACAGATACGCAGTATTTT.

This clonotype was counted many times. The chain recombines TRBV5-1 with TRBJ1-1; 12 bases map to TRBD1. The CDR3 length is 16 residues. V trimming: 3 bases; J trimming: 10 bases; junction bases outside the gene matches: 13. Germline V gene data show CDR1 as SGHRS and CDR2 as YFSETQ. CDR3 protein: CASSSYPPGQGALAFF. The CDR3 coding sequence is TGCGCCAGCAGCTCCTATCCACCGGGACAGGGGGCTTTAGCTTTCTTT. Combining the CDR3 with reference TRBV5-1 and TRBJ1-1 gives the whole variable domain KAGVTQTPRYLIKTRGQQVTLSCSPISGHRSVSWYQQTPGQGLQFLFEYFSETQRNKGNFPGRFSGRQFSNSRSEMNVSTLELGDSALYLCASSSYPPGQGALAFFGQGTRLTVV.

This chain links TRBV29-1 with TRBJ2-7; D gene ambiguous. Trimming took 0 bases from V and 4 from J, leaving 7 bases between them. The CDR3 runs to 12 residues. Germline V CDR1 and CDR2: SQVTM, ANQGSEA. The CDR3 loop reads CSVEDLVYEQYV. The CDR3 DNA follows: TGCAGCGTTGAAGATCTGGTTTACGAGCAGTACGTC.

This clonotype was detected only a few times. The rearrangement links TRBV6-2 or TRBV6-3 to TRBJ2-1; 8 nucleotides match TRBD2. This CDR3 is 15 amino acids long. V dropped 8 bases and J dropped 2; count of bases not matched to a gene: 8. Germline V gives CDR1 MNHEY, CDR2 SVGEGT. The CDR3 region has the DNA TGTGCCAGCGTATTCACTAGCGGACCCTACAATGAGCAGTTCTTC. It is translated as CASVFTSGPYNEQFF.

J is TRBJ1-5 and V is TRBV5-1; D not resolved. Trimming shortened V by 0 bases and J by 8 bases, and 9 bases separated the two germline ends. The length of the CDR3 is 13 residues. Germline values: CDR1 SGHRS, CDR2 YFSETQ. CDR3 nucleotide sequence: TGCGCCAGCAGCTTGGCCTCAGGAGAGCCCCAGCATTTT. The encoded protein is CASSLASGEPQHF.

This clonotype occurred a few times. The chain joins TRBV4-1 to TRBJ1-4; 7 bases line up with TRBD1. V dropped 4 bases and J dropped 5; count of bases not matched to a gene: 7. The germline V gene encodes CDR1 MGHRA and CDR2 YSYEKL. This CDR3 has 15 residues. The CDR3 here is CASSRTTGMNEKLFF. CDR3 nucleotides: TGCGCCAGCAGCCGGACGACAGGGATGAATGAAAAACTGTTTTTT.

The V gene is TRBV10-3, the J gene TRBJ1-6; no clear D. The CDR3 runs 15 residues. CDR1 is ENHRY, CDR2 SYGVKD, per germline. The V and J ends lost 2 bases and 10 bases respectively, with 15 bases between them. Written as DNA, the CDR3 is TGTGCCATCAGTGAGGAGGGTAGTGTGCGATCACCCCTCCACTTT. Its protein is CAISEEGSVRSPLHF.

This clonotype was seen a handful of times. The rearrangement uses TRBV2 and TRBJ2-5; D may match TRBD1 or TRBD2 (6 bases each). The V gene lost 8 bases and the J gene lost 0 bases, with 19 bases spanning the gap. This CDR3 contains 16 residues. Germline CDR1 and CDR2: SNHLY and FYNNEI. This CDR3 reads CASRREGGPYQETQYF. DNA for the CDR3: TGTGCCAGCCGCCGGGAAGGGGGGCCGTACCAAGAGACCCAGTACTTC.

A few counts support this clonotype. This sequence joins TRBV5-1 and TRBJ2-7; 8 bases fit TRBD1. Per germline, CDR1 SGHRS and CDR2 YFSETQ. The CDR3 is 15 amino acids. Unmatched junction bases numbered 11, after V lost 5 bases and J lost 4 bases. In DNA, the CDR3 is TGCGCCAGCAGGGCCGGGACAGGACCCGATTACGAGCAGTACGTC. Its translation: CASRAGTGPDYEQYV.

This clonotype was detected once. The chain is built from TRBV19 and TRBJ1-1; D is perhaps TRBD1 (6 bases). The CDR3 consists of 15 residues. Germline V gene data show CDR1 as LNHDA and CDR2 as SQIVND (reference sequence). V was clipped by 7 bases and J by 1 base, with 16 bases between them. The CDR3: CASNPGQGWNTEAFF. CDR3 sequence (DNA): TGTGCCAGTAACCCTGGGCAGGGGTGGAACACTGAAGCTTTCTTT. The full variable domain, its missing parts supplied by reference TRBV19 and TRBJ1-1, is DGGITQSPKYLFRKEGQNVTLSCEQNLNHDAMYWYRQDPGQGLRLIYYSQIVNDFQKGDIAEGYSVSREKKESFPLTVTSAQKNPTAFYLCASNPGQGWNTEAFFGQGTRLTVV.

For the CDR3, the DNA is TGTGCCAGCAGCACCCGACAGGGTGCGGGGACCCAGTACTTC. Protein: CASSTRQGAGTQYF. The rearrangement uses TRBV7-6 and TRBJ2-5; 7 positions agree with TRBD1. The CDR3 has 14 amino acids. Germline V gene data show CDR1 as SGHVS and CDR2 as FNYEAQ. Germline trimming cut 5 bases from V and 7 bases from J; bases unmatched to any gene: 10.

This clonotype came up many times. The chain uses TRBV7-9 and TRBJ2-1, with no clear D. Germline V gene lookup returns CDR1 SEHNR and CDR2 FQNEAQ (reference sequence). V lost 5 bases to trimming and J lost 6 bases, with 17 bases between them. The CDR3 totals 15 residues. The CDR3 spells CASSHPSTPLNEQFF. The CDR3 region has the DNA TGTGCCAGCAGCCACCCCTCTACTCCGCTCAATGAGCAGTTCTTC. Full variable domain (remainder filled in from reference TRBV7-9 and TRBJ2-1): DTGVSQNPRHKITKRGQNVTFRCDPISEHNRLYWYRQTLGQGPEFLTYFQNEAQLEKSRLLSDRFSAERPKGSFSTLEIQRTEQGDSAMYLCASSHPSTPLNEQFFGPGTRLTVL.

This rearrangement joins TRBV4-2 to TRBJ2-5, with no clear D. The germline gives CDR1 LGHNA, CDR2 YNFKEQ. Trimming removed 1 base from V and 5 bases from J, with 14 bases in between. This CDR3 has 15 amino acids. The CDR3 DNA is TGTGCCAGCAGCCAAGGTCGGCTAGTTGGGGAGACCCAGTACTTC. Its translation is CASSQGRLVGETQYF.

This clonotype has a handful of counts. This rearrangement joins TRBV7-2 to TRBJ1-5, with 9 bases matching TRBD1. The CDR3 covers 14 residues. J lost 5 bases, V lost 4 bases, and 3 bases had no gene match. CDR1 SGHTA and CDR2 FQGNSA come from the germline V gene. The CDR3 is CASSYGTGHQPQHF. The CDR3 DNA reads as TGTGCCAGCAGCTACGGGACAGGGCATCAGCCCCAGCATTTT.

The CDR3 bases are TGTGCCAGCAGTTACTCGACAGGGTTTCCCTATGGCTACACCTTC. Translation: CASSYSTGFPYGYTF. The chain combines TRBV6-5 with TRBJ1-2; 7 positions match TRBD1. There are 15 residues in the CDR3. Germline assignment: CDR1 MNHEY and CDR2 SVGAGI. V shed 0 bases, J shed 4 bases, and the junction held 5 bases outside the gene matches.

This clonotype was observed a handful of times. The V gene is TRBV12-3 or TRBV12-4, the J gene TRBJ1-1; maybe TRBD1 (6 bases). The ends were cut back, 8 bases at V and 1 base at J, with 23 bases in the middle. The CDR3 consists of 17 residues. Here the CDR3 reads CASSRGGRGLGNTEAFF. CDR3 in DNA: TGTGCCAGCTCACGAGGAGGCAGGGGATTGGGGAACACTGAAGCTTTCTTT.

The CDR3 DNA is TGTGCCAGCAGCACTACGGGAGACGAGCAGTACTTC. Its translation: CASSTTGDEQYF. The chain uses TRBV27 and TRBJ2-7; D perhaps matches TRBD2 (6 bases). V shed 6 bases and J shed 5 bases, with 11 bases lying between them. Germline CDR1 MNHEY, CDR2 SMNVEV (reference sequence). The CDR3 is 12 residues long.